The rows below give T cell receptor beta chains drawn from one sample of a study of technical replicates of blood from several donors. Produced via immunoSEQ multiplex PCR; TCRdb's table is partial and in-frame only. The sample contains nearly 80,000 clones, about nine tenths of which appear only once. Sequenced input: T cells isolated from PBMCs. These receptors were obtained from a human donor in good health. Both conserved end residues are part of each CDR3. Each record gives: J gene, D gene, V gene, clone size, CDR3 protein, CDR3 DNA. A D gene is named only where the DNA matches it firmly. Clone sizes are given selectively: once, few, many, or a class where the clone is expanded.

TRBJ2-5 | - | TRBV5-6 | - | CASSFPVAESTSRTQYF | TGTGCCAGCAGCTTTCCTGTTGCGGAATCCACAAGTAGGACCCAGTACTTC
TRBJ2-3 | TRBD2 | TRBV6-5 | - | CASSYSTSGSTDTQYF | TGTGCCAGCAGTTACTCGACTAGCGGGAGCACAGATACGCAGTATTTT
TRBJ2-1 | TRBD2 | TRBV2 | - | CASSELASSGAYNEQFF | TGTGCCAGCAGTGAATTAGCGTCTAGCGGGGCCTACAATGAGCAGTTCTTC
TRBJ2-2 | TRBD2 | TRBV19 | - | CASSTSSGRGELFF | TGTGCCAGTAGTACCTCTAGCGGGAGGGGGGAGCTGTTTTTT
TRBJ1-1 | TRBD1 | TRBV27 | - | CASSLSRGLTEAFF | TGTGCCAGCAGTTTATCGAGGGGGCTAACTGAAGCTTTCTTT
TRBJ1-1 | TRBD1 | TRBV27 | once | CASSLYPFDRGWNTEAFF | TGTGCCAGCAGTTTATACCCCTTTGACAGGGGATGGAACACTGAAGCTTTCTTT
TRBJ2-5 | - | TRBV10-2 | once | CASSESMGVSETQYF | TGCGCCAGCAGTGAGTCGATGGGAGTTTCGGAGACCCAGTACTTC
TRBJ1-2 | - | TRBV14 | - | CASSQAQGYYGYTF | TGTGCCAGCAGCCAAGCCCAGGGCTACTATGGCTACACCTTC
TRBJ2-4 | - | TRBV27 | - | CASSFGAKNIQYF | TGTGCCAGCAGTTTCGGGGCCAAAAACATTCAGTACTTC
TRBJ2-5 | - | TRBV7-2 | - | CASSLKPGLETQYF | TGTGCCAGCAGCTTAAAGCCAGGGCTAGAGACCCAGTACTTC
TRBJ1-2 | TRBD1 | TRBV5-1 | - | CASSFWWDREDGYTF | TGCGCCAGCAGCTTCTGGTGGGACAGGGAAGATGGCTACACCTTC
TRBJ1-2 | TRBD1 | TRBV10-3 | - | CAISEASGQGLLYGYTF | TGTGCCATCAGTGAAGCCTCGGGACAGGGTCTCCTCTATGGCTACACCTTC
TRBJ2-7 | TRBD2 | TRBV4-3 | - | CASSQGTSGAYEQYF | TGCGCCAGCAGCCAAGGGACTAGCGGGGCCTACGAGCAGTACTTC
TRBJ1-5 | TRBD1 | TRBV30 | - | CACQNRGAGRPQHF | TGTGCCTGCCAAAACAGGGGCGCGGGGCGTCCCCAGCATTTT
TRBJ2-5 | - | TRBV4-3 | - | CASSQDLRETQYF | TGCGCCAGCAGCCAAGATCTCCGTGAGACCCAGTACTTC
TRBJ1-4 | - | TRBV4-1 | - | CASSQLIISGEKLFF | TGCGCCAGCAGCCAATTAATTATATCGGGTGAAAAACTGTTTTTT
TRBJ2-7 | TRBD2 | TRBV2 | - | CASCWTSGINEQYF | TGTGCCAGCTGCTGGACTAGCGGGATTAACGAGCAGTACTTC
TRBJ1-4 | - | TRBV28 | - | CASSPHRVPGEKLFF | TGTGCCAGCAGTCCTCACAGGGTGCCTGGTGAAAAACTGTTTTTT
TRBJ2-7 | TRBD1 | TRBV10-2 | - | CASFQDRDLNEQYF | TGCGCCAGCTTTCAGGACAGGGACCTTAACGAGCAGTACTTC
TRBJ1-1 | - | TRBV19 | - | CASSIRLGRWNTEAFF | TGTGCCAGTAGTATACGTTTGGGGCGGTGGAACACTGAAGCTTTCTTT
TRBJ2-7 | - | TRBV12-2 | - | CASRSPRDSAGGISYEQYF | TGTGCAAGTCGCTCCCCCCGAGATTCTGCGGGAGGGATTTCCTACGAGCAGTACTTC
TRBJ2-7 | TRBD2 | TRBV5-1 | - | CASRSLAGGDREQYF | TGCGCCAGCAGATCACTAGCGGGAGGGGATAGGGAGCAGTACTTC
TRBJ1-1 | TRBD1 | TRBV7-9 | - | CASSERTGGEGPAFF | TGTGCCAGCAGCGAGCGGACAGGGGGCGAGGGGCCAGCTTTCTTT
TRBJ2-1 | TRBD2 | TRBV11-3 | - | CASSLGVAGVYEQFF | TGTGCCAGCAGCTTAGGGGTAGCGGGAGTCTATGAGCAGTTCTTC
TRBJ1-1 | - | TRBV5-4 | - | CASSYDGVEAFF | TGTGCCAGCAGTTATGACGGAGTTGAAGCTTTCTTT
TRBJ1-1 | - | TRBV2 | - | CASREDLDTEAFF | TGTGCCAGCAGGGAGGACTTGGACACTGAAGCTTTCTTT
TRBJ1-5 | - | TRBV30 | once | CAWSVAGGGGNSNQPQHF | TGTGCCTGGAGTGTGGCGGGAGGGGGAGGGAATAGCAATCAGCCCCAGCATTTT
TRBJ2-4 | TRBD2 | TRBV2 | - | CASRAGLAANIQYF | TGTGCCAGCAGAGCCGGACTAGCCGCAAACATTCAGTACTTC
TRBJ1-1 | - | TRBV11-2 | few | CASSLTEMNTEAFF | TGTGCCAGCAGCTTAACTGAGATGAACACTGAAGCTTTCTTT
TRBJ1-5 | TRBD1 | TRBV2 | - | CASSEAQGAIGQPQHF | TGTGCCAGCAGTGAAGCCCAGGGGGCTATTGGACAGCCCCAGCATTTT
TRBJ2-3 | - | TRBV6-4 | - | CASSEGPGLAIPTDTQYF | TGTGCCAGCAGTGAAGGGCCGGGACTCGCTATACCCACAGATACGCAGTATTTT
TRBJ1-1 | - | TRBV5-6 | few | CASSYDRYTAFF | TGTGCCAGCAGCTATGACAGGTATACGGCTTTCTTT
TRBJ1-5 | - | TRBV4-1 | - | CASSSGNQPQHF | TGCGCCAGCAGCTCAGGCAATCAGCCCCAGCATTTT
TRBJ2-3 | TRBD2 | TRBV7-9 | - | CASSFLALLAVTDTQYF | TGTGCCAGCAGCTTTTTAGCGTTACTAGCGGTCACAGATACGCAGTATTTT
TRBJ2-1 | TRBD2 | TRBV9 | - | CASSLSGREQFF | TGTGCCAGCAGCCTTAGCGGGAGGGAGCAGTTCTTC
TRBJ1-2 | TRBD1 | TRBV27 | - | CASKEGGTGYVGYTF | TGTGCCAGCAAGGAAGGAGGGACAGGGTATGTTGGCTACACCTTC
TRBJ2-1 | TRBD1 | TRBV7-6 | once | CASSLGQGASYNEQFF | TGTGCCAGCAGCTTAGGACAGGGGGCCTCCTACAATGAGCAGTTCTTC
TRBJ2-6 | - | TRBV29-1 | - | CSVEVITGANVLTF | TGCAGCGTTGAAGTTATAACTGGGGCCAACGTCCTGACTTTC
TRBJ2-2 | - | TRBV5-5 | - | CASSLADTGELFF | TGTGCCAGCAGCTTGGCAGACACCGGGGAGCTGTTTTTT
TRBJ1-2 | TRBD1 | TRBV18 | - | CASSRRQGQSNYGYTF | TGTGCCAGCTCACGTAGACAGGGTCAGTCGAACTATGGCTACACCTTC
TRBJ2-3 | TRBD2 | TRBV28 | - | CASSLNLLASGTTDTQYF | TGTGCCAGCAGTTTAAACCTCCTTGCTAGCGGGACCACAGATACGCAGTATTTT
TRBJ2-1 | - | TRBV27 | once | CASTREMASVRDEQFF | TGTGCCAGCACCCGGGAAATGGCTAGCGTACGCGATGAGCAGTTCTTC
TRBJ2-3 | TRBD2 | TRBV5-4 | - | CASSFGSGSLRDTQYF | TGTGCCAGCAGCTTCGGTAGCGGGAGTTTAAGAGATACGCAGTATTTT
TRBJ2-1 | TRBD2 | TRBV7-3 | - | CASSLDGLASNEQFF | TGTGCCAGCAGCTTAGACGGACTAGCTTCCAATGAGCAGTTCTTC
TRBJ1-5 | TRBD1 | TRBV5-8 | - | CASSLSFGTGQGTNQPQHF | TGTGCCAGCAGCTTGAGTTTTGGGACGGGACAGGGGACTAATCAGCCCCAGCATTTT
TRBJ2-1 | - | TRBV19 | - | CASQTDLEHNEQFF | TGTGCCAGTCAGACAGACTTAGAACACAATGAGCAGTTCTTC
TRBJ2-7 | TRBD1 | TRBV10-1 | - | CASSPSGTGSEQYF | TGCGCCAGCAGCCCTTCCGGGACAGGGAGCGAGCAGTACTTC
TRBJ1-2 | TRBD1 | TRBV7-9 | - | CASSPGTGGYRYGYTF | TGTGCCAGCAGCCCCGGGACAGGGGGCTATAGGTATGGCTACACCTTC
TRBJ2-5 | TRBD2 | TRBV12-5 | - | CASGLGTSGKETQYF | TGTGCTAGTGGTTTGGGGACTAGCGGAAAAGAGACCCAGTACTTC
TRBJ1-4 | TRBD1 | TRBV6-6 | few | CASSRTGHYEKLFF | TGTGCCAGCAGTAGGACAGGGCACTATGAAAAACTGTTTTTT
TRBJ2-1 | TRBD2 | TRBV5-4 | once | CASRYGTSPHEQFF | TGTGCCAGCAGATACGGGACTAGCCCCCATGAGCAGTTCTTC
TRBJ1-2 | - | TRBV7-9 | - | CASSYYRDGYTF | TGTGCCAGCAGCTACTACAGGGATGGCTACACCTTC
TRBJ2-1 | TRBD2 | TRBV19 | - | CASTYSGDYNEQFF | TGTGCCAGTACCTATAGCGGGGACTACAATGAGCAGTTCTTC
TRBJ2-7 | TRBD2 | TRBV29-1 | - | CSAGGTSSGEQYF | TGCAGCGCCGGCGGGACTAGTTCGGGCGAGCAGTACTTC